The 14 T cell receptor beta chains reported below all come from one sample, sequenced in a study of cytomegalovirus exposure and HLA in healthy donors (dated by TCRdb to 2016 to 2017). The library relied on the immunoSEQ multiplex PCR assay. The multiplex PCR relied on a mix of 60 forward primers for TCR Vbeta segments and 13 reverse primers for TCR Jbeta segments. TCRdb took this table from immuneACCESS and kept in-frame rearrangements with V and J called. Such tables lack part of the clones; where checked against another copy, unresolved V genes explain under half of the gap, and the rest is unexplained. The table for this sample lists roughly 250,000 clones; approximately 85% of them were counted only once. 1.5% to 2.5% of the sample is taken by the ten largest. The sample consisted of PBMCs. These receptors were taken from a woman in her 40s in good health and CMV-seropositive.

V usage is TRBV5-6 and J usage is TRBJ2-1, with TRBD1 as a possible D gene (5 bases). The CDR3 loop spans 16 amino acids. From germline, CDR1 is SGHDT and CDR2 YYEEEE. Trimming took 3 bases from V and 4 from J, leaving 17 bases between them. The CDR3 DNA follows: TGTGCCAGCAGCTCGATAGACGGAAGGGGTTACAATGAGCAGTTCTTC. This sequence encodes CASSSIDGRGYNEQFF.

V gene TRBV13 combines with J gene TRBJ2-5, with D possibly matching TRBD2 (6 bases). The CDR3 sequence is 14 residues long. Between the trimmed V and J ends, which lost 2 bases and 0 bases, there was a span of 7 bases. From germline, CDR1 is PRHDT and CDR2 FYEKMQ (reference sequence). The CDR3 sequence: CASSLRTNQETQYF. The CDR3 DNA reads TGTGCCAGCAGCTTACGGACTAACCAAGAGACCCAGTACTTC.

This clone was observed once. The chain is built from TRBV5-1 and TRBJ2-1; a possible D gene is TRBD2 (6 bases). Germline CDR1 and CDR2: SGHRS and YFSETQ. The CDR3 has 15 residues. V was pared by 0 bases and J by 5 bases, with 12 bases between. The CDR3 DNA sequence: TGCGCCAGCAGCTTGGAGGGAGGTGTAGACAATGAGCAGTTCTTC. Protein sequence: CASSLEGGVDNEQFF. Using reference TRBV5-1 and TRBJ2-1 for the parts outside the CDR3, the full variable domain is KAGVTQTPRYLIKTRGQQVTLSCSPISGHRSVSWYQQTPGQGLQFLFEYFSETQRNKGNFPGRFSGRQFSNSRSEMNVSTLELGDSALYLCASSLEGGVDNEQFFGPGTRLTVL.

The chain recombines TRBV18 with TRBJ2-7, with 11 bases that match TRBD2. Germline V gene sequence: CDR1 KGHSH, CDR2 LQKENI. J gave up 6 bases and V 5 bases, and 3 bases lay outside the gene matches. The CDR3 spans 13 residues. This CDR3 reads CASSSGTSGEQYF. In DNA form, the CDR3 reads TGTGCCAGCTCATCCGGGACTAGCGGCGAGCAGTACTTC. Supplemented by reference TRBV18 and TRBJ2-7, the full variable domain reads NAGVMQNPRHLVRRRGQEARLRCSPMKGHSHVYWYRQLPEEGLKFMVYLQKENIIDESGMPKERFSAEFPKEGPSILRIQQVVRGDSAAYFCASSSGTSGEQYFGPGTRLTVT.

V and J are TRBV7-2 and TRBJ2-3; TRBD2 matches 8 bases. The CDR3 contains 17 residues. Trimming cost V 1 base and J 4 bases; bases outside gene matches: 10. Per germline, CDR1 SGHTA and CDR2 FQGNSA. The DNA for the CDR3 is TGTGCCAGCAGCTTAGTGAGGTTAGCGGGGAGGCCAGATACGCAGTATTTT. Residues: CASSLVRLAGRPDTQYF.

V and J are TRBV19 and TRBJ2-5, with D possibly being TRBD2 (5 bases). The V and J ends lost 3 bases and 5 bases respectively, with 19 bases between them. Germline V gene sequence: CDR1 LNHDA, CDR2 SQIVND (reference sequence). This CDR3 region has 16 residues. CDR3 sequence: CASSIPRKGVGETQYF. The CDR3 coding sequence is TGTGCCAGTAGTATTCCGAGAAAGGGAGTTGGCGAGACCCAGTACTTC.

The chain employs TRBV28 and TRBJ2-3; 7 bases fit TRBD2. The CDR3 contains 15 residues. J gave up 4 bases and V 6 bases, and 10 bases lay outside the gene matches. The V gene's germline CDR1 is MDHEN and CDR2 SYDVKM. In DNA form, the CDR3 reads TGTGCCAGCAGGGCCCGCGGCGGGAGTTCAGATACGCAGTATTTT. It codes for CASRARGGSSDTQYF.

The chain recombines TRBV11-3 with TRBJ2-7, with 8 bases that match TRBD1. The CDR3 consists of 14 residues. CDR1 is SGHNT and CDR2 is YENEEA in the germline V gene. Losses at the gene ends were 5 bases for V and 2 bases for J; bases not matched to a gene: 5. The CDR3 loop reads CASSDRGLPYEQYF. CDR3 nucleotides: TGTGCCAGCAGCGACAGGGGACTTCCCTACGAGCAGTACTTC.

The V and J genes are TRBV27 and TRBJ2-1; 11 bases line up with TRBD2. V gave up 4 bases and J gave up 8 bases; unmatched junction bases: 7. Germline loops: CDR1 MNHEY, CDR2 SMNVEV (reference sequence). This CDR3 has 15 residues. Written as DNA, the CDR3 is TGTGCCAGCAGTTCGAGACTAGCGGGATGGGATGAGCAGTTCTTC. Its protein is CASSSRLAGWDEQFF.

This clone appeared once. The chain carries TRBV19 and TRBJ1-2; no definite D call. V was pared by 3 bases and J by 10 bases, with 9 bases between. CDR1 is LNHDA and CDR2 is SQIVND in the germline V gene (reference sequence). CDR3 length: 11 amino acids. The CDR3 protein is CASSITGYYTF. CDR3 nucleotides: TGTGCCAGTAGTATTACCGGTTACTACACCTTC.

The V call is TRBV11-1, the J call TRBJ2-1; 10 nucleotides agree with TRBD2. Germline values: CDR1 SGHAT, CDR2 FQDESV (reference sequence). The CDR3 is 13 residues long. Trimming took 2 bases from V and 9 from J; bases not matched to a gene: 1. The CDR3 region is CASSLSGRGEQFF. The DNA for the CDR3 is TGTGCCAGCAGCTTAAGCGGGAGGGGTGAGCAGTTCTTC.

The chain couples TRBV30 to TRBJ2-3, with TRBD2 matching over 11 bases. Looked up from germline, CDR1 is GTSNPN and CDR2 is SVGIG (reference sequence). The CDR3 loop spans 15 amino acids. J gave up 8 bases and V 2 bases, and 9 bases lay outside the gene matches. The CDR3 spells CAWSRVAGGPGTQYF. Here the CDR3 DNA reads TGTGCCTGGAGTCGAGTAGCGGGAGGGCCGGGTACGCAGTATTTT.

This chain connects TRBV7-3 to TRBJ2-2; D uncertain. The germline CDR1 and CDR2 sequences are SGHTA and FQGTGA. The CDR3 is made up of 16 amino acids. V was cut by 0 bases and J by 1 base, with 9 bases left in between. The CDR3 nucleotides are TGTGCCAGCAGCTTAACCCACGCAGGGAACACCGGGGAGCTGTTTTTT. Translated, it gives CASSLTHAGNTGELFF.

The V gene is TRBV5-1, the J gene TRBJ1-1; D is perhaps TRBD1 (6 bases). The V end was cut by 4 bases, the J end by 1 base, with 14 bases between. Germline V gene data show CDR1 as SGHRS and CDR2 as YFSETQ. CDR3 length equals 15 residues. CDR3 bases: TGCGCCAGCAGCACAAACAGGGATGGGAACACTGAAGCTTTCTTT. Translated, it gives CASSTNRDGNTEAFF.